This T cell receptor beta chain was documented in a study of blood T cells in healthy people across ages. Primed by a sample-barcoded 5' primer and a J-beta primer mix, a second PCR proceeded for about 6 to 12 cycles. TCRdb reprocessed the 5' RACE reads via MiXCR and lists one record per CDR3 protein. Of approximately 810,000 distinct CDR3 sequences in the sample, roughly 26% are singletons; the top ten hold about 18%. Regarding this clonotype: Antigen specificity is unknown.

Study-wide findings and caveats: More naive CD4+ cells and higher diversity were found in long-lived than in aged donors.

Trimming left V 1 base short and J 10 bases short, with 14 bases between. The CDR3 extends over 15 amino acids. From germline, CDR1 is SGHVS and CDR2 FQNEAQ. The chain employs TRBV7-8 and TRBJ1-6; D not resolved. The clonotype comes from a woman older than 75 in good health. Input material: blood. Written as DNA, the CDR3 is TGTGCCAGCAGCTTAGGGTTAAAATGGAGGTCACCCCTCCACTTT. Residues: CASSLGLKWRSPLHF.